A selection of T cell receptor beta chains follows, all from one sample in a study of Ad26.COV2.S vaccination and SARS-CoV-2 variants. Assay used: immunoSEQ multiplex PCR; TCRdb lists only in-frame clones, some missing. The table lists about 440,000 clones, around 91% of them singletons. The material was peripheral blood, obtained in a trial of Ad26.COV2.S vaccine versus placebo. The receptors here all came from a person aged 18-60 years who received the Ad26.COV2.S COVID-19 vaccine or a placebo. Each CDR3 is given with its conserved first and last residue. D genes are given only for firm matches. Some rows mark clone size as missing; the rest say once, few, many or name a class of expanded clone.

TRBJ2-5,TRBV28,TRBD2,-,TGTGCCAGCGCGCTAGCGGGGGAAGAGACCCAGTACTTC,CASALAGEETQYF
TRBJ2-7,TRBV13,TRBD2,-,TGTGCCAGCAGTCCCGGGAGGGTGAGCTACGAGCAGTACTTC,CASSPGRVSYEQYF
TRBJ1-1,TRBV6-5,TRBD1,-,TGTGCCAGCAGTCGTACAGGGGCTACTGAAGCTTTCTTT,CASSRTGATEAFF
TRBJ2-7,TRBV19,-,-,TGTGCCAGTAGTACGGGACGGCTGGCCTACGAGCAGTACTTC,CASSTGRLAYEQYF
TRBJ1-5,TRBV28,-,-,TGTGCCAGCAGTCGAGGGGGACGAGGCAATCAGCCCCAGCATTTT,CASSRGGRGNQPQHF
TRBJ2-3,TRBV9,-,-,TGTGCCAGCAGCGTAGGACGGGCGGTAGCAGATACGCAGTATTTT,CASSVGRAVADTQYF
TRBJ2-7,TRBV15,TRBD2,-,TGTGCCACCAGCGAAGGACTAGCGGGAAGTGGTCGGTACGAGCAGTACTTC,CATSEGLAGSGRYEQYF
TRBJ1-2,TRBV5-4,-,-,TGTGCCAGCTGGGGCAGCCTGGACTATGGCTACACCTTC,CASWGSLDYGYTF
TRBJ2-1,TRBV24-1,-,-,TGTGCCACCAGTGATTCTAGTCTCGATGAGCAGTTCTTC,CATSDSSLDEQFF
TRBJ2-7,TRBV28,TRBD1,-,TGTGCCAGCAGACTTTTACCGGGACAGAGTTACGAGCAGTACTTC,CASRLLPGQSYEQYF
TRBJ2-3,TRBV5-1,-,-,TGCGCCAGCAGCCCGGAGGTGGGGATCGAAGATACGCAGTATTTT,CASSPEVGIEDTQYF
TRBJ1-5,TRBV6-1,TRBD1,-,TGTGCCAGCAGTGAAGGCACAGGGGGCCGCAATCAGCCCCAGCATTTT,CASSEGTGGRNQPQHF
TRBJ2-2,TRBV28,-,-,TGTGCCAGCAGTCCCGGACCACCCGGAGCCGGGGAGCTGTTTTTT,CASSPGPPGAGELFF
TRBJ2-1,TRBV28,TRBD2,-,TGTGCCAGCAGTTTCTACCTAGCGGATTACAATGAGCAGTTCTTC,CASSFYLADYNEQFF
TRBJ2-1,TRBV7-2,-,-,TGTGCCAGCAGCTCCCAGGGGTTTGCGGGGCGTAGCCTTGACAATGAGCAGTTCTTC,CASSSQGFAGRSLDNEQFF
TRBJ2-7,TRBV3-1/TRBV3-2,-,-,TGTGCCAGCAGCCAGGACACGGACGAGCAGTACTTC,CASSQDTDEQYF
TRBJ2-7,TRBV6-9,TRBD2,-,TGCAGGGGAGCGGGAGAGATCTCACAGTACTTC,CRGAGEISQYF
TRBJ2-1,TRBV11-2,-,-,TGTGCCAGCAGCTTAGTCGGGTGGTCCTACAATGAGCAGTTCTTC,CASSLVGWSYNEQFF
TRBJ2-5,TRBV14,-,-,TGTGCCAGCAGCCAAGGTGATGGGCAGACCCAGTACTTC,CASSQGDGQTQYF
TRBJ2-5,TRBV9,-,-,TGTGCCAGCACCCCCACGGGGGGCAGAGAGACCCAGTACTTC,CASTPTGGRETQYF
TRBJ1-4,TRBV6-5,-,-,TGTGCCAGCAGTTACCGTAGAAATGAAAAACTGTTTTTT,CASSYRRNEKLFF
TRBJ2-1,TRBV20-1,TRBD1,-,TGCAGTGGGACCGACAGGGATAAGCAGTTCTTC,CSGTDRDKQFF
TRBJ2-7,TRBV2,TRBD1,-,TGTGCGTCACGGGACAGGGGGCTCGAGCAGTACTTC,CASRDRGLEQYF
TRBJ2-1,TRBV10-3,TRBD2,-,TGTGCCATCAGTGAGATAGCGGGAGTTCAAGAGCAGTTCTTC,CAISEIAGVQEQFF
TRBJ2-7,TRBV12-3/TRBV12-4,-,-,TGTGCCAGCAGTTTAGGTGGAAACGAGCAGTACTTC,CASSLGGNEQYF
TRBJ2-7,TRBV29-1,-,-,TGCGCCGGGTCCGAATCCTACGAGCAGTACTTC,CAGSESYEQYF
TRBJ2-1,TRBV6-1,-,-,TGTGCCAGCAGTGAAGCGAGGGACATCAATGAGCAGTTCTTC,CASSEARDINEQFF
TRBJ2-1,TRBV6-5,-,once,TGTGCCAGCGCTAGACACAATGAGCAGTTCTTC,CASARHNEQFF
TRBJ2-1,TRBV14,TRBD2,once,TGTGCCAGCAGCCAACCACAGACTAGCGGGAGATGGAGTGGCTCCTACAATGAGCAGTTCTTC,CASSQPQTSGRWSGSYNEQFF
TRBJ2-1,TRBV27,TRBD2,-,TGTGCCAGCTGCAGCGGGAGTGGCTCCTACAATGAGCAGTTCTTC,CASCSGSGSYNEQFF
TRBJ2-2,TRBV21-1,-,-,TGTGCCAGCAGCGACAGGGTGAACACCGGGGAGCTGTTTTTT,CASSDRVNTGELFF
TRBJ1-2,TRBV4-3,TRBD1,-,TGCGCCAGCAGCCAAGAAACAGGACAGGGGGCAAAGGGCTACACCTTC,CASSQETGQGAKGYTF
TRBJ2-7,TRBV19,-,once,TGTGCCAGTAGTCGGGACGGATCCTCCTACGAGCAGTACTTC,CASSRDGSSYEQYF
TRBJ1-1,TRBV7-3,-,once,TGTGCCAGCAGCTCCCGGGGGGAGATTGGGGCTGAAGCTTTCTTT,CASSSRGEIGAEAFF
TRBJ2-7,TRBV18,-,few,TGTGCCAGCTCACCACCTGGAAGGGACTTCGAGCAGTACTTC,CASSPPGRDFEQYF
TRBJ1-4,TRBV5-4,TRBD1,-,TGTGCCAGCAGCGCCGACAGGGTAAATGAAAAACTGTTTTTT,CASSADRVNEKLFF
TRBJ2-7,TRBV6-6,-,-,TGTGCCAGCAGTTACCAAGCGACTACAACCTACGAGCAGTACTTC,CASSYQATTTYEQYF
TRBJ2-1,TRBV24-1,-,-,TGTGCCACCAGTGATAACAATGAGCAGTTCTTC,CATSDNNEQFF
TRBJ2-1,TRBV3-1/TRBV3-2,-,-,TGTGCCAGCAGCCAATCGGCACCCTCACCGCAGTTCTTC,CASSQSAPSPQFF
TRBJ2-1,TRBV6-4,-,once,TGTGCCAGCAGTGAGTGGGATCTCTACAATGAGCAGTTCTTC,CASSEWDLYNEQFF
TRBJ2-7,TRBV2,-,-,TGTGCCAGCAGCCCGGGACATCCCCCTTACGAGCAGTACTTC,CASSPGHPPYEQYF
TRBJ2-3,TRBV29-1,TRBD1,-,TGCAGCGTTGGCGGGACAGGGACTTTCCACGATACGCAGTATTTT,CSVGGTGTFHDTQYF
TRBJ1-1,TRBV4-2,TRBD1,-,TGTGCCAGCAGCCAAAGCGAGACAGGGGTCACTGAAGCTTTCTTT,CASSQSETGVTEAFF
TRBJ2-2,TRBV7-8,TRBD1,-,TGTGCCACCCTTGCGACAGGGGGGATGAACACCGGGGAGCTGTTTTTT,CATLATGGMNTGELFF
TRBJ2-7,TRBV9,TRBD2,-,TGTGCCAGCAGCACCGGACTAGCGGGAGTCTCAGTCTACGAGCAGTACTTC,CASSTGLAGVSVYEQYF
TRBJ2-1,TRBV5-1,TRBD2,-,TGCGCCAGCAGTTCGGGACTAGCGGGTTACAATGAGCAGTTCTTC,CASSSGLAGYNEQFF
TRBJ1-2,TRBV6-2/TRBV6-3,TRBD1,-,TGTGCCAGCAGCCCCTGGGAGGGGGCGAATGGCTACACCTTC,CASSPWEGANGYTF
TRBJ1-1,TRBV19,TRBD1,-,TGTGCCAGTACCTCAGGGGACAGGGGGCACACTGAAGCTTTCTTT,CASTSGDRGHTEAFF
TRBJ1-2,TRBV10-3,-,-,TGTGCCATCAGTGAGTCGAGCCGGGGATGGGATGGCTACACCTTC,CAISESSRGWDGYTF
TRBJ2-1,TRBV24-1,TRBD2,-,TGTGCCACCAGTGAGGCCGGGACTAGCTATCAGCAGTTCTTC,CATSEAGTSYQQFF
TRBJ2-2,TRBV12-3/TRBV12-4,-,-,TGTGCCAGCAGGATGACCAACACCGGGGAGCTGTTTTTT,CASRMTNTGELFF